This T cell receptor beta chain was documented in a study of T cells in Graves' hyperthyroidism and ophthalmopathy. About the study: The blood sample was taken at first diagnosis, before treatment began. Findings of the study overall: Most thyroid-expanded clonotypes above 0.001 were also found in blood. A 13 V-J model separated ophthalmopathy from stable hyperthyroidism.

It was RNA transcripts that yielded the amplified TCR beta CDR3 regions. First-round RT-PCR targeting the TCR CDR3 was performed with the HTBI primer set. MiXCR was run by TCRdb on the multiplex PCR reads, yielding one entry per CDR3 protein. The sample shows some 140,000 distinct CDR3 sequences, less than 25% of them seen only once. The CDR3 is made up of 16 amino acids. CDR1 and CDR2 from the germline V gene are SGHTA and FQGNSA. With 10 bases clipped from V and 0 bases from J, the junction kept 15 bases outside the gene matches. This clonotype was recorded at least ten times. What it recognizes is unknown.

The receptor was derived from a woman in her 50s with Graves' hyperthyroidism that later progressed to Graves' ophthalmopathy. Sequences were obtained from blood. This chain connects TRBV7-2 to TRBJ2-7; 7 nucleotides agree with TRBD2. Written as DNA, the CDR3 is TGTGCCATCAGAGGGCTAGCGGACCGCAGCTCCTACGAGCAGTACTTC. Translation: CAIRGLADRSSYEQYF.